This T cell receptor (beta chain) was identified in a study of shared clonotypes between healthy human individuals. As concerns this clone: Its matching antigen is unknown.

Findings and limits, study-wide: Memory subsets generally showed lower estimated richness than naive subsets.

This CDR3 comprises 18 residues. V was clipped by 0 bases and J by 7 bases; unmatched bases: 12. In germline, CDR1 is SGDLS, CDR2 YYNGEE. How the authors handled the data: Quality scores were absent from the junction-only immunoSEQ sequences, so filtering differed. The repertoire was sequenced with immunoSEQ multiplex PCR; TCRdb's copy has only in-frame clones and lacks some. V, J and clone size derive from that table, while D and trimming were established from the DNA sequence. The sample has roughly 220,000 clones, over 50% seen once. The sequence derives from a young man in good health. The chain joins TRBV9 to TRBJ2-1; 11 bases are shared with TRBD2. The sequenced sample was memory CD4+ T cells sorted from blood. Documented subset: CD45RA-negative fraction. CDR3 sequence (DNA): TGTGCCAGCAGCGTAGCCGGGACTAGCGGTACCTACCCAAATGAGCAGTTCTTC. Encoded protein: CASSVAGTSGTYPNEQFF.